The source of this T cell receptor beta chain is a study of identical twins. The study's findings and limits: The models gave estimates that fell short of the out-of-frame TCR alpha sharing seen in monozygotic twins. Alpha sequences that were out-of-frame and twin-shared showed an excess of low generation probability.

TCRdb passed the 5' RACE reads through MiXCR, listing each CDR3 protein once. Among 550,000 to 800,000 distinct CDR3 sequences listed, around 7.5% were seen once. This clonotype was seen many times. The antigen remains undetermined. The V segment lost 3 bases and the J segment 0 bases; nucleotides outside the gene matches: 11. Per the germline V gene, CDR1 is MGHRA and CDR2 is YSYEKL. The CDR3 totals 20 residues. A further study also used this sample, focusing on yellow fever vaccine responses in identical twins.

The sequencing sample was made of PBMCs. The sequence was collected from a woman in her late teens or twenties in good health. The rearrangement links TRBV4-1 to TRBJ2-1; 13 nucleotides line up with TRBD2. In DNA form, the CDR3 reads TGCGCCAGCAGCCAGGGACCCAGGACTAGCGGGGGCAGCTCCTACAATGAGCAGTTCTTC. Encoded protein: CASSQGPRTSGGSSYNEQFF.